What follows is one T cell receptor beta chain and its context. These data originate in a study of blood T cell repertoires in COVID-19. Study context: Whether acute or convalescent, the COVID-19 samples came from the United States, Italy and Spain.

Trimming took 5 bases from V and 3 from J; bases not matched to a gene: 6. Germline-derived CDR1 and CDR2 are SGHNT and YYREEE (reference sequence). CDR3 length: 14 amino acids. The data were produced by immunoSEQ multiplex PCR, yet TCRdb's version contains in-frame clones alone and is incomplete. The table shows around 150,000 clones, with roughly 80% occurring only once. The sample was peripheral blood. The chain uses TRBV5-4 and TRBJ1-2; 8 bases line up with TRBD1. The sequence came from an elderly woman with acute or convalescent COVID-19. CDR3 bases: TGTGCCAGCAGGGCTGTGACAGGGGACTATGGCTACACCTTC. Protein product: CASRAVTGDYGYTF.